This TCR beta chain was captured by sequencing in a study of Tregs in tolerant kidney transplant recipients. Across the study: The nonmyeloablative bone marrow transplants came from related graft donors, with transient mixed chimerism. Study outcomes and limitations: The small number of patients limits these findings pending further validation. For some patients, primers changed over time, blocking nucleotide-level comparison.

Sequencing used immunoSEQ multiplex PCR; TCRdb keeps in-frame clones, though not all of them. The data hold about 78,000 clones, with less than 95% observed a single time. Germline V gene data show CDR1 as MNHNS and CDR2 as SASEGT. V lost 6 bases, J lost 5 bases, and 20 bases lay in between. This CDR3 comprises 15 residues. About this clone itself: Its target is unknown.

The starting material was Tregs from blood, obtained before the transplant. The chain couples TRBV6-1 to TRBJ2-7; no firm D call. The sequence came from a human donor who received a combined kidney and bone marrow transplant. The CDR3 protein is CASSPRRVLGNEQYF. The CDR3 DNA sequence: TGTGCCAGCAGCCCCCGTCGGGTCTTAGGGAACGAGCAGTACTTC.